This T cell receptor beta chain comes out of a study of T cells in Graves' hyperthyroidism and ophthalmopathy. Broader study findings: Median prediction lead before ophthalmopathy onset was around 7 months with the model.

Calling Graves' hyperthyroidism stable meant ophthalmopathy did not progress within 18 months. Newly diagnosed patients aged 18 to 65 had hyperthyroidism of under 2 months' duration. Orbital computed tomography and thyroid ultrasound, together with serum TRAb and thyroxine and clinical symptoms, were used for diagnoses. This CDR3 region has 18 residues. V trimming: 2 bases; J trimming: 2 bases; junction bases outside the gene matches: 13. Germline values: CDR1 MNHEY, CDR2 SVGAGI. Ten or more counts support this clonotype. Its target is unknown. RNA transcripts served as the template for amplifying TCR beta CDR3 regions. Initially, a first-round RT-PCR of the TCR CDR3 employed the HTBI primer set. MiXCR was run by TCRdb on the multiplex PCR reads, yielding one entry per CDR3 protein. The table lists around 400,000 distinct CDR3 sequences, approximately 13% of them singletons.

The source material was blood. This clonotype was obtained from a woman between 18 and 29 years old with Graves' hyperthyroidism. The genes are TRBV6-5 and TRBJ2-5; TRBD2 matches at 8 bases. The CDR3 protein is CASSYGSLGTSHQETQYF. The CDR3 DNA is TGTGCCAGCAGTTACGGTTCATTAGGGACTAGTCATCAAGAGACCCAGTACTTC.